A single sample gave rise to the 6 T cell receptor beta chains below, sequenced in a study of T cells in localized non-small cell lung cancer. Here immunoSEQ multiplex PCR was the method, and the copy in TCRdb shows in-frame clones only, minus some. Of around 2,800 clones listed, around 25% were seen once; the top ten hold more than 9.5%. The sample in question was normal lung tissue next to the tumor, obtained before any cancer treatment. These receptors were obtained from a woman aged 35 to 75 with stage I lung adenocarcinoma.

The chain combines TRBV29-1 with TRBJ2-1; TRBD2 matches 13 bases. This CDR3 contains 14 residues. Germline V gene sequence: CDR1 SQVTM, CDR2 ANQGSEA. Trimming cost V 4 bases and J 12 bases; bases outside gene matches: 9. The CDR3 DNA is TGCAGCGTTGGAACAGGACTAGCGGGAGTGCGGCAGTTCTTC. It specifies CSVGTGLAGVRQFF.

Relative to its sample, this clone is medium-sized. The gene calls are TRBV9 and TRBJ2-3; no clear D gene. The germline V gene encodes CDR1 SGDLS and CDR2 YYNGEE. The CDR3 runs 13 residues. V was cut by 7 bases and J by 2 bases, with 11 bases left in between. CDR3 residues: CASSRPFTDTQYF. The CDR3 DNA follows: TGTGCCAGCTCCCGGCCTTTCACAGATACGCAGTATTTT.

This clone is medium-sized by share. The rearrangement links TRBV19 to TRBJ2-2; D unclear. The CDR3 sequence is 13 residues long. Trimming left V 5 bases short and J 3 bases short, with 7 bases between. From germline, CDR1 is LNHDA and CDR2 SQIVND (reference sequence). CDR3 region: CASSEGYTGELFF. As DNA, the CDR3 is TGTGCCAGTAGTGAAGGTTACACCGGGGAGCTGTTTTTT.

This clone came up a few times. The CDR3 reads CASSVDQRETQYF. The DNA of the CDR3 is TGTGCCAGCAGCGTAGATCAGAGGGAGACCCAGTACTTC. The rearrangement links TRBV9 to TRBJ2-5, with no clear D. The CDR3 contains 13 residues. V shed 0 bases and J shed 5 bases, with 8 bases lying between them. Germline lookup yields CDR1 SGDLS and CDR2 YYNGEE.

This clone was counted between two and nine times. The V gene is TRBV28, the J gene TRBJ1-2; 8 nucleotides align to TRBD1. After removal of 7 bases from V and 0 bases from J, the junction contained 4 bases not matched to a gene. The germline V gene encodes CDR1 MDHEN and CDR2 SYDVKM. This CDR3 is 14 amino acids long. This chain's CDR3 is CASISGGPNYGYTF. The CDR3 bases are TGTGCCAGCATTTCAGGGGGCCCTAACTATGGCTACACCTTC.

The chain carries TRBV29-1 and TRBJ2-5; D perhaps matches TRBD2 (5 bases). This CDR3 spans 15 amino acids. Trimming removed 2 bases at V and 2 bases at J, with 15 bases between. Germline V lookup: CDR1 SQVTM, CDR2 ANQGSEA. In DNA form, the CDR3 reads TGCAGCGTTGAATGGCGGGTATACCAGCAAGAGACCCAGTACTTC. Protein: CSVEWRVYQQETQYF. The whole variable domain, remainder taken from reference TRBV29-1 and TRBJ2-5, is SAVISQKPSRDICQRGTSLTIQCQVDSQVTMMFWYRQQPGQSLTLIATANQGSEATYESGFVIDKFPISRPNLTFSTLTVSNMSPEDSSIYLCSVEWRVYQQETQYFGPGTRLLVL.